The 4 T cell receptor beta chains given below trace back to one sample, sequenced in a study of blood T cell repertoires in COVID-19. Data came from immunoSEQ multiplex PCR; TCRdb stores just in-frame clones and leaves some out. There are over 150,000 clones in the sample; roughly 79% occur only once, and about 25% lies in the top ten. Sequenced: peripheral blood. The receptors were gathered from a woman in her 70s with acute or convalescent COVID-19.

The gene calls are TRBV6-5 and TRBJ1-4; the D gene is possibly TRBD1 (5 bases). Per germline, CDR1 MNHEY and CDR2 SVGAGI. The CDR3 sequence is 11 residues long. Trimming cost V 8 bases and J 9 bases, with 10 bases left between them. CDR3 nucleotide sequence: TGTGCCAGCCCTCGACAGAAAAAACTGTTTTTT. Translating it yields CASPRQKKLFF.

CDR3 region: CASSLWSRQSGNEQFF. CDR3 coding DNA: TGCGCCAGCAGCTTGTGGTCCAGACAGTCAGGGAATGAGCAGTTCTTC. The chain couples TRBV5-1 to TRBJ2-1, with D perhaps matching TRBD1 (5 bases). Germline V gene data show CDR1 as SGHRS and CDR2 as YFSETQ. The CDR3 totals 16 residues. Trimming cost V 1 base and J 7 bases, with 18 bases left between them.

The chain is built from TRBV7-8 and TRBJ1-4; 8 bases map to TRBD1. This CDR3 is built from 16 residues. Germline CDR1 reads SGHVS; CDR2 reads FQNEAQ. J lost 7 bases, V lost 1 base, and 8 bases had no gene match. The CDR3 sequence: CASSLGRRGQSEKLFF. The CDR3 nucleotides are TGTGCCAGCAGCTTAGGGCGCAGGGGGCAGAGTGAAAAACTGTTTTTT.

This clone is a singleton in its sample. This rearrangement joins TRBV24-1 to TRBJ2-5; 8 bases align to TRBD1. This CDR3 region has 15 residues. Germline V gene sequence: CDR1 KGHDR, CDR2 SFDVKD. With V trimmed by 3 bases and J by 3 bases, 5 bases remained unmatched. CDR3 sequence reads: CATSDPRTGKETQYF. CDR3 sequence (DNA): TGTGCCACCAGTGATCCTAGGACAGGGAAAGAGACCCAGTACTTC.